One sample yielded the 20 T cell receptor beta chains listed below, sequenced in a study of blood T cell repertoires in COVID-19. The table came from immunoSEQ multiplex PCR; TCRdb's copy has only in-frame clones and leaves some out. The data hold fewer than 200,000 clones, with around 92% observed a single time. Sequenced material: peripheral blood. These receptors all come from a man aged 30 to 39 with COVID-19, enrolled during active disease.

The chain employs TRBV6-6 and TRBJ1-1; D perhaps matches TRBD1 (5 bases). Trimming left V 0 bases short and J 10 bases short, with 12 bases between. Germline CDR1 reads MNHNY; CDR2 reads SVGAGI (reference sequence). The CDR3 extends over 13 amino acids. CDR3 loop: CASSYSIWGGAFF. DNA for the CDR3: TGTGCCAGCAGTTACTCGATTTGGGGGGGAGCTTTCTTT.

This chain uses TRBV28 with TRBJ2-1; TRBD2 aligns across 14 bases. Unmatched junction bases numbered 5, after V lost 6 bases and J lost 7 bases. The CDR3 loop spans 15 amino acids. From germline, CDR1 is MDHEN and CDR2 SYDVKM. The CDR3 DNA is TGTGCCAGCAGGTGGACTAGCGGGAGGTGGAATGAGCAGTTCTTC. This codes for CASRWTSGRWNEQFF.

This rearrangement joins TRBV6-1 to TRBJ2-3; the D is unclear. Trimming pared 0 bases from V and 2 bases from J, leaving 9 bases between. Germline V gives CDR1 MNHNS, CDR2 SASEGT. The CDR3 totals 15 residues. The CDR3 is CASSEALGPTDTQYF. The CDR3 DNA sequence: TGTGCCAGCAGTGAAGCGCTGGGCCCCACAGATACGCAGTATTTT.

This chain joins TRBV18 and TRBJ2-3; 7 nucleotides match TRBD1. J gave up 6 bases and V 6 bases, and 6 bases lay outside the gene matches. The germline V gene encodes CDR1 KGHSH and CDR2 LQKENI. The CDR3 extends over 13 amino acids. The CDR3 region is CASSDRESDTQYF. CDR3 DNA sequence: TGTGCCAGCTCCGACAGGGAGTCTGATACGCAGTATTTT.

This sequence joins TRBV5-4 and TRBJ1-3, with 8 bases matching TRBD1. The V gene end was trimmed by 4 bases and the J gene end by 4 bases; junction bases not matched to a gene: 7. The CDR3 has 15 residues. The germline gives CDR1 SGHNT, CDR2 YYREEE (reference sequence). DNA for the CDR3: TGTGCCAGCAGCACAAGGACAGGGTCCGGAAACACCATATATTTT. As protein: CASSTRTGSGNTIYF.

The chain carries TRBV28 and TRBJ2-7; unclear D gene. V was shortened by 5 bases and J by 3 bases, with 5 bases between the two germline ends. This CDR3 contains 11 residues. Germline CDR1 and CDR2: MDHEN and SYDVKM. CDR3 bases: TGTGCCAGCAGTGTCCACTACGAGCAGTACTTC. It specifies CASSVHYEQYF.

The chain recombines TRBV28 with TRBJ1-3; D call uncertain. Trimming shortened V by 11 bases and J by 0 bases, and 14 bases separated the two germline ends. The CDR3 has 14 amino acids. Germline V gives CDR1 MDHEN, CDR2 SYDVKM. CDR3 region: CALGGRSSGNTIYF. CDR3 sequence (DNA): TGTGCCCTGGGTGGGCGAAGCTCTGGAAACACCATATATTTT.

The genes are TRBV4-2 and TRBJ1-3; D gene ambiguous. CDR1 and CDR2 (germline): LGHNA, YNFKEQ. The germline V and J ends were trimmed by 1 base and 2 bases, with 6 bases remaining between them. The CDR3 is made up of 14 amino acids. CDR3 sequence: CASSQALAGNTIYF. CDR3 coding DNA: TGTGCCAGCAGCCAAGCGCTAGCTGGAAACACCATATATTTT.

The V call is TRBV28, the J call TRBJ1-2; unclear D gene. V dropped 5 bases and J dropped 8 bases, with 12 bases sitting between them. The CDR3 runs to 12 residues. Germline CDR1 MDHEN, CDR2 SYDVKM. CDR3 amino acids: CASSSMVRGYTF. The CDR3 coding sequence is TGTGCCAGCAGTAGTATGGTGAGAGGCTACACCTTC.

The V call is TRBV2, the J call TRBJ2-3; a weak D match, TRBD2 (6 bases). The CDR3 spans 14 residues. V was clipped by 6 bases and J by 2 bases, with 12 bases between them. The germline V gene encodes CDR1 SNHLY and CDR2 FYNNEI. In DNA, the CDR3 is TGTGCCAGCAGGCGGGGTGGGTACACAGATACGCAGTATTTT. Translation: CASRRGGYTDTQYF.

This chain uses TRBV7-2 with TRBJ1-4; 8 nucleotides agree with TRBD1. CDR3 length equals 16 residues. Germline loops: CDR1 SGHTA, CDR2 FQGNSA. The ends lost 1 base at V and 6 bases at J; junction bases unmatched: 7. The CDR3 bases are TGTGCCAGCAGCTTAGACCCACAGGGGGAGGATGAAAAACTGTTTTTT. Amino acids: CASSLDPQGEDEKLFF.

V usage is TRBV4-1 and J usage is TRBJ2-7; 14 nucleotides agree with TRBD2. The CDR3 sequence is 15 residues long. With V trimmed by 1 base and J by 4 bases, 0 bases remained unmatched. The germline gives CDR1 MGHRA, CDR2 YSYEKL. This CDR3 is CASSQGLAGGYEQYF. The CDR3 DNA follows: TGCGCCAGCAGCCAAGGACTAGCGGGGGGGTACGAGCAGTACTTC.

The rearrangement links TRBV2 to TRBJ1-6; D unclear. This CDR3 is 13 amino acids long. Germline CDR1 SNHLY, CDR2 FYNNEI. V shed 6 bases and J shed 4 bases, with 7 bases lying between them. The CDR3 coding sequence is TGTGCCAGCAGCGGCAGGTATAATTCACCCCTCCACTTT. Translated: CASSGRYNSPLHF.

This chain joins TRBV6-5 and TRBJ1-4, with D possibly being TRBD1 (6 bases). The CDR3 covers 14 residues. V was cut by 7 bases and J by 0 bases, with 9 bases left in between. Germline V gives CDR1 MNHEY, CDR2 SVGAGI. CDR3 loop: CASKTGATNEKLFF. DNA of the CDR3: TGTGCCAGCAAGACAGGAGCAACTAATGAAAAACTGTTTTTT.

The gene calls are TRBV7-8 and TRBJ1-1; no clear D gene. CDR1 and CDR2 (germline): SGHVS, FQNEAQ. The CDR3 loop spans 14 amino acids. With 6 bases removed from V and 1 base from J, the gap between germline ends came to 12 bases. Here the CDR3 reads CASSLVYRNTEAFF. The CDR3 DNA reads as TGTGCCAGCAGTCTGGTCTATCGGAACACTGAAGCTTTCTTT.

The chain combines TRBV18 with TRBJ1-2; 7 bases line up with TRBD1. V lost 0 bases, J lost 8 bases, and 12 bases stayed unmatched. In germline, CDR1 is KGHSH, CDR2 LQKENI. CDR3 size: 16 residues. In DNA, the CDR3 is TGTGCCAGCTCACCACCAGGGGGCGTTGGCCTTAGCGGCTACACCTTC. Its translation: CASSPPGGVGLSGYTF.

V is TRBV18 and J is TRBJ2-5, with D possibly matching TRBD1 (5 bases). This CDR3 is built from 15 residues. Trimming removed 3 bases from V and 0 bases from J, with 11 bases in between. Germline CDR1 is KGHSH and CDR2 is LQKENI. The CDR3 DNA reads TGTGCCAGCTCACCTCCAGGGTCGTACCAAGAGACCCAGTACTTC. Translated: CASSPPGSYQETQYF.

The chain has TRBV7-9 and TRBJ1-2, with 7 bases matching TRBD1. The CDR3 loop spans 15 amino acids. V gave up 5 bases and J gave up 4 bases; unmatched junction bases: 10. CDR1 is SEHNR and CDR2 is FQNEAQ in the germline V gene (reference sequence). The CDR3 region is CASSGETGPPYGYTF. The CDR3 nucleotides read TGTGCCAGCAGCGGAGAGACAGGGCCCCCCTATGGCTACACCTTC.

V is TRBV3-1 (or the pseudogene TRBV3-2) and J is TRBJ2-1, with TRBD2 matching over 12 bases. V lost 1 base to trimming and J lost 0 bases; unmatched junction nucleotides: 4. CDR1 and CDR2 (germline): LGHDT, YNNKEL (reference sequence). This CDR3 comprises 18 residues. The CDR3, as DNA: TGTGCCAGCAGCCAAGTCCTAGCGGGAGGGCCCTCCTACAATGAGCAGTTCTTC. This encodes CASSQVLAGGPSYNEQFF.

The J gene is TRBJ1-2, the V gene TRBV12-3 or TRBV12-4; a possible D gene is TRBD1 (6 bases). The CDR3 is 13 amino acids. The V and J ends lost 6 bases and 5 bases respectively, with 13 bases between them. The DNA of the CDR3 is TGTGCCAGCAGGATGACAGGACAGTATGGCTACACCTTC. It encodes CASRMTGQYGYTF.